The 10 T cell receptor beta chains given below trace back to one sample, sequenced in a study of cytomegalovirus exposure and HLA in healthy donors. Using immunoSEQ multiplex PCR, the repertoire was profiled, and TCRdb retains in-frame clones only, with some absent. The data contain some 310,000 clones, around 90% of them singletons. The specimen was PBMCs. The receptor set was obtained from a man aged 30-40 years in good health and CMV-seronegative.

This chain joins TRBV30 and TRBJ1-2; D gene unclear. In germline, CDR1 is GTSNPN, CDR2 SVGIG (reference sequence). V dropped 0 bases and J dropped 5 bases, with 13 bases sitting between them. The CDR3 extends over 14 amino acids. The CDR3, as DNA: TGTGCCTGGAGTGTACGTTGGGCTACTTATGGCTACACCTTC. It encodes CAWSVRWATYGYTF.

The chain combines TRBV5-4 with TRBJ2-5, with 12 bases lining up with TRBD2. V trimming: 3 bases; J trimming: 1 base; junction bases outside the gene matches: 4. The CDR3 is 16 amino acids. Germline V gene data show CDR1 as SGHNT and CDR2 as YYREEE (reference sequence). As DNA, the CDR3 is TGTGCCAGCAGCTCTACTAGCGGGGGGCCCCAAGAGACCCAGTACTTC. This translates into CASSSTSGGPQETQYF.

The genes are TRBV29-1 and TRBJ2-7; 9 positions match TRBD2. The length of the CDR3 is 15 residues. The V gene end was trimmed by 4 bases and the J gene end by 5 bases; junction bases not matched to a gene: 12. In germline, CDR1 is SQVTM, CDR2 ANQGSEA. The CDR3 sequence: CSVAGGGLANNEQYF. The CDR3 region has the DNA TGCAGCGTTGCGGGGGGGGGACTAGCAAATAACGAGCAGTACTTC.

The chain employs TRBV18 and TRBJ1-4; 7 nucleotides match TRBD1. The CDR3 is 15 residues long. The V gene's germline CDR1 is KGHSH and CDR2 LQKENI. V dropped 3 bases and J dropped 2; count of bases not matched to a gene: 3. CDR3 nucleotide sequence: TGTGCCAGCTCACCTATGACAGGGACTAATGAAAAACTGTTTTTT. Translation gives CASSPMTGTNEKLFF.

V is TRBV27 and J is TRBJ2-7; 9 bases are shared with TRBD2. Germline CDR1 MNHEY, CDR2 SMNVEV (reference sequence). V lost 0 bases to trimming and J lost 1 base; unmatched junction nucleotides: 7. CDR3 length: 17 residues. CDR3 loop: CASSLSGPSGVSYEQYF. The DNA for the CDR3 is TGTGCCAGCAGTTTATCGGGTCCTAGCGGGGTATCCTACGAGCAGTACTTC.

The genes are TRBV5-8 and TRBJ2-7; TRBD2 agrees at 8 bases. The V and J ends lost 4 bases and 3 bases, in that order; junction bases with no gene match: 9. Germline assignment: CDR1 SGHTS and CDR2 YDEGEE. This CDR3 spans 15 amino acids. The CDR3 bases are TGTGCCAGCAGCGTGACCCTAGGGACTAGCTACGAGCAGTACTTC. This gives the protein CASSVTLGTSYEQYF. Combining the CDR3 with reference TRBV5-8 and TRBJ2-7 gives the whole variable domain EAGVTQSPTHLIKTRGQQATLRCSPISGHTSVYWYQQALGLGLQFLLWYDEGEERNRGNFPPRFSGRQFPNYSSELNVNALELEDSALYLCASSVTLGTSYEQYFGPGTRLTVT.

This chain links TRBV28 with TRBJ2-5; D may be TRBD2 (6 bases). The CDR3 sequence is 15 residues long. The germline gives CDR1 MDHEN, CDR2 SYDVKM. Trimming left V 5 bases short and J 2 bases short, with 15 bases between. CDR3 region: CASSVLGTAQETQYF. DNA of the CDR3: TGTGCCAGCAGTGTACTAGGGACTGCGCAAGAGACCCAGTACTTC.

The rearrangement joins TRBV7-8 to TRBJ1-4, with D possibly TRBD1 on 5 matching bases. The germline V and J ends were trimmed by 5 bases and 4 bases, with 17 bases remaining between them. Germline-derived CDR1 and CDR2 are SGHVS and FQNEAQ. CDR3 length: 16 amino acids. The CDR3 coding sequence is TGTGCCAGCAGCCATCGGCCGACAGATATTAATGAAAAACTGTTTTTT. The encoded protein is CASSHRPTDINEKLFF.

The chain joins TRBV6-1 to TRBJ2-1, with D maybe TRBD2 (6 bases). Germline lookup yields CDR1 MNHNS and CDR2 SASEGT. Trimming removed 6 bases from V and 4 bases from J, with 16 bases in between. The CDR3 loop spans 15 amino acids. CDR3 region: CASSGAGNLYNEQFF. In DNA form, the CDR3 reads TGTGCCAGCAGCGGCGCGGGGAACCTATACAATGAGCAGTTCTTC.

This clone was seen once. This chain connects TRBV10-2 to TRBJ2-5, with 9 bases matching TRBD1. The CDR3 has 15 residues. V lost 8 bases to trimming and J lost 4 bases; unmatched junction nucleotides: 11. The V gene's germline CDR1 is WSHSY and CDR2 SAAADI. CDR3 in amino acids: CASSSRQGDRETQYF. For the CDR3, the DNA is TGCGCCAGCTCCTCCCGACAGGGGGATAGAGAGACCCAGTACTTC.